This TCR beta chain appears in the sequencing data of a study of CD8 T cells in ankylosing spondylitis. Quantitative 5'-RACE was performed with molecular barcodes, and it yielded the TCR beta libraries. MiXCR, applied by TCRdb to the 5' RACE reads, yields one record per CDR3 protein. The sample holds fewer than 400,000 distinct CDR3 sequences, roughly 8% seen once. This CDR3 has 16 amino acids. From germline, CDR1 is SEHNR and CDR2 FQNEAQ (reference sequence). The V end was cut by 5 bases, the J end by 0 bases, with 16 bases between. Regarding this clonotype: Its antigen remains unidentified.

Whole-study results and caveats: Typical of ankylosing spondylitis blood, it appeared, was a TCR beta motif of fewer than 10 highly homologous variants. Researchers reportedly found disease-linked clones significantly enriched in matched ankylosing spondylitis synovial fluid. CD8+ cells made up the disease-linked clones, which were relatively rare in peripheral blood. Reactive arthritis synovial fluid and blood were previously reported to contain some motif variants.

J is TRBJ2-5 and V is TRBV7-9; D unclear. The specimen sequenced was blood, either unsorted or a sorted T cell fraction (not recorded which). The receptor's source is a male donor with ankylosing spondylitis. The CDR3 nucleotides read TGTGCCAGCAGCCCCTGGGCTGGAGCGTACCAAGAGACCCAGTACTTC. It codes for CASSPWAGAYQETQYF.